Many counts were recorded for the clone carrying this T cell receptor beta chain. The data stem from a study of molecular identifiers for immune sequencing clone quantification. TCRdb passed the PCR reads through MiXCR, listing each CDR3 protein once. The data show under 85,000 distinct CDR3 sequences, 17% seen once. Per the germline V gene, CDR1 is LGHNT and CDR2 is FRNRAP. The CDR3 has 11 amino acids. Trimming shortened V by 2 bases and J by 12 bases, and 10 bases separated the two germline ends. The sample comprised naive CD8+ T cells from blood, with Jurkat cell RNA spiked in. Documented subset: FACS-sorted CD8+CD4-CCR7+CD45RA+ naive T cells. This rearrangement joins TRBV12-5 to TRBJ1-1; D gene uncertain. The receptor's source is a human donor in good health. Some libraries in this study had Jurkat cell RNA spiked in. The CDR3 DNA is TGTGCTAGTGGTTTGCTGCACCCCTCTTTCTTT. This translates into CASGLLHPSFF.